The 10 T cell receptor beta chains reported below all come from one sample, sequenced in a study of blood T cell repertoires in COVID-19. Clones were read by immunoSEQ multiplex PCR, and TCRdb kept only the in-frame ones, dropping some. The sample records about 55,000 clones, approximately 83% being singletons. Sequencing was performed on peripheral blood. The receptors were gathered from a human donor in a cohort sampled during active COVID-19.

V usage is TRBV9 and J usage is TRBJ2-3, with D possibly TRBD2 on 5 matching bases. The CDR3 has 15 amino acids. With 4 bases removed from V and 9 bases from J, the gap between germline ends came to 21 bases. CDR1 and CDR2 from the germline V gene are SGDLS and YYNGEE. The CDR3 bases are TGTGCCAGCAGCCCTCACGAAGGGAGTTATGCCACGCAGTATTTT. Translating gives CASSPHEGSYATQYF.

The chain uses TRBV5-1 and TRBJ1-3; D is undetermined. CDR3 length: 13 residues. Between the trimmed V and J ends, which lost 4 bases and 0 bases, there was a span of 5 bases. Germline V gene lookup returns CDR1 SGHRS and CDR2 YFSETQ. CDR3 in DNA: TGCGCCAGCAGCAGCTTCTCTGGAAACACCATATATTTT. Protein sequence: CASSSFSGNTIYF.

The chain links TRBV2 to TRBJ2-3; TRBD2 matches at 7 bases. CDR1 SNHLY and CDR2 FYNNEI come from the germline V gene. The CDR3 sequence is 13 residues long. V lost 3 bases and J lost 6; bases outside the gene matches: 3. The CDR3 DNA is TGTGCCAGCAGTGAGACTAGCCTCGATACGCAGTATTTT. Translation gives CASSETSLDTQYF.

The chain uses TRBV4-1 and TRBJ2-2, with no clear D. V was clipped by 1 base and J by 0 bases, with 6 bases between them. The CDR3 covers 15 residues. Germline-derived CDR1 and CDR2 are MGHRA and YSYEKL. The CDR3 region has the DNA TGCGCCAGCAGCCAAGGAGTCTCGAACACCGGGGAGCTGTTTTTT. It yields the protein CASSQGVSNTGELFF.

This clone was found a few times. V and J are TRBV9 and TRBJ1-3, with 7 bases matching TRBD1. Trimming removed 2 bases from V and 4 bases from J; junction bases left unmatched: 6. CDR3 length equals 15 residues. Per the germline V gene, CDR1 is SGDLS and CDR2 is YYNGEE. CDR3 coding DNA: TGTGCCAGCAGCGTCAATTCAGGGGGAGGAAACACCATATATTTT. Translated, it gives CASSVNSGGGNTIYF.

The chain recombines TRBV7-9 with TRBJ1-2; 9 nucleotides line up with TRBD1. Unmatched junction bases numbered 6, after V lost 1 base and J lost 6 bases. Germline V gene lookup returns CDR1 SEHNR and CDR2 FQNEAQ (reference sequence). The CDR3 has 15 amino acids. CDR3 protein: CASSLGTGVNHGYTF. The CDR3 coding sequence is TGTGCCAGCAGCTTAGGGACAGGGGTAAACCATGGCTACACCTTC.

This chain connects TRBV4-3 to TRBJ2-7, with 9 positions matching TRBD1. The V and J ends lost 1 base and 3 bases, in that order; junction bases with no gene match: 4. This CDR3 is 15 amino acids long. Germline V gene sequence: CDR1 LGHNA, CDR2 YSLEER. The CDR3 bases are TGCGCCAGCAGCCAAGGGGACAGGGCAAACTACGAGCAGTACTTC. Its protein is CASSQGDRANYEQYF.

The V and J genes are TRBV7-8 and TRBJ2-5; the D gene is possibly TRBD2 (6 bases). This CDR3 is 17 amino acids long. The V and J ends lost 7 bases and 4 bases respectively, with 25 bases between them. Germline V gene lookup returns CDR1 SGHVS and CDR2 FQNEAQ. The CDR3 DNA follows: TGTGCCAGCACAAATCTCCCGTGGGAGGTCTTAATAGAGACCCAGTACTTC. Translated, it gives CASTNLPWEVLIETQYF.

The CDR3 loop reads CASIPGQGSNQPQHF. The CDR3 coding sequence is TGTGCCAGCATCCCGGGACAGGGAAGCAATCAGCCCCAGCATTTT. This chain joins TRBV28 and TRBJ1-5; 9 bases match TRBD1. V lost 7 bases, J lost 1 base, and 5 bases stayed unmatched. CDR1 and CDR2 from the germline V gene are MDHEN and SYDVKM. The CDR3 has 15 amino acids. Looking up the rest from reference TRBV28 and TRBJ1-5 gives the full variable domain: DVKVTQSSRYLVKRTGEKVFLECVQDMDHENMFWYRQDPGLGLRLIYFSYDVKMKEKGDIPEGYSVSREKKERFSLILESASTNQTSMYLCASIPGQGSNQPQHFGDGTRLSIL.

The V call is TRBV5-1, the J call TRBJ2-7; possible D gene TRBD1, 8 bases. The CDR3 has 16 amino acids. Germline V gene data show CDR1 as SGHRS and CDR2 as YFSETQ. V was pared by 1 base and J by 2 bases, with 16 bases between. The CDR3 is CASSLNRGGGTYEQYF. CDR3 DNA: TGCGCCAGCAGCTTGAACAGGGGGGGAGGCACCTACGAGCAGTACTTC. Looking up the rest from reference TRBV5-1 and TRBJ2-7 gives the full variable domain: KAGVTQTPRYLIKTRGQQVTLSCSPISGHRSVSWYQQTPGQGLQFLFEYFSETQRNKGNFPGRFSGRQFSNSRSEMNVSTLELGDSALYLCASSLNRGGGTYEQYFGPGTRLTVT.